Listed below are T cell receptor beta chains from one sample, sequenced in a study of Graves' ophthalmopathy and Graves' hyperthyroidism. Via MiXCR, TCRdb re-called the multiplex PCR reads, giving one row per CDR3 protein. The profile covers some 250,000 distinct CDR3 sequences, with around 42% appearing a single time and around 47% taken by the ten largest. The sample comprised peripheral blood. All receptors come from an adult man with Graves' ophthalmopathy. The CDR3 runs from the conserved cysteine through the conserved F or W. A D gene is named only where the DNA matches it firmly. Part of the rows lack a size; the others show once, few, many or a class for expanded clones.

j_gene,abundance,d_gene,v_gene,CDR3aa,CDR3nt
TRBJ2-7,NA,NA,TRBV25-1,CASSWTDRDEQYF,TGTGCCAGCAGTTGGACTGATAGGGACGAGCAGTACTTC
TRBJ2-7,many,NA,TRBV24-1,CATSGASLYEQYF,TGTGCCACCAGTGGAGCGTCCCTCTACGAGCAGTACTTC
TRBJ2-5,few,NA,TRBV10-3,CAISAGVYQETQYF,TGTGCCATCAGTGCCGGAGTGTACCAAGAGACCCAGTACTTC
TRBJ2-7,NA,TRBD2,TRBV5-1,CASTLTSGTSYEQYF,TGCGCCAGCACCCTGACTAGCGGGACTTCCTACGAGCAGTACTTC
TRBJ1-1,NA,TRBD1,TRBV7-2,CASSYQGQVGTEAFF,TGTGCCAGCAGCTACCAGGGACAGGTAGGCACTGAAGCTTTCTTT
TRBJ1-5,NA,NA,TRBV2,CASNQDSNQPQHF,TGTGCCAGCAACCAGGACAGCAATCAGCCCCAGCATTTT
TRBJ1-1,NA,NA,TRBV6-5,CASSYARPQGTEAFF,TGTGCCAGCAGTTACGCGCGGCCACAGGGCACTGAAGCTTTCTTT
TRBJ1-4,NA,TRBD1,TRBV4-1,CASSQYRGRDEKLFF,TGTGCCAGCAGCCAATACAGGGGAAGGGATGAAAAACTGTTTTTT
TRBJ2-7,many,NA,TRBV7-3,CASSLRPASYEQYF,TGTGCCAGCAGCTTAAGGCCAGCCTCCTACGAGCAGTACTTC
TRBJ2-5,many,NA,TRBV2,CASSVRQETQYF,TGTGCCAGCAGTGTTAGACAAGAGACCCAGTACTTC
TRBJ1-2,NA,NA,TRBV20-1,CSASGTDYGYTF,TGCAGTGCTAGCGGGACTGACTATGGCTACACCTTC
TRBJ2-2,NA,NA,TRBV5-1,CASSDSTPGELFF,TGCGCCAGCAGCGACAGCACCCCCGGGGAGCTGTTTTTT
TRBJ2-7,NA,NA,TRBV29-1,CSAQQGGITYEQYF,TGCAGCGCACAACAGGGGGGGATTACCTACGAGCAGTACTTC
TRBJ2-6,NA,NA,TRBV19,CASSPTYSGANALTF,TGTGCCAGTAGTCCCACATACTCTGGGGCCAACGCCCTGACTTTC
TRBJ2-5,NA,NA,TRBV6-5,CASRFPRQETQYF,TGTGCCAGCAGATTCCCGAGGCAGGAGACCCAGTACTTC
TRBJ1-6,NA,NA,TRBV20-1,CSASPGGGGGSPLHF,TGCAGTGCATCCCCCGGGGGGGGCGGGGGGTCACCCCTCCACTTT
TRBJ2-2,few,NA,TRBV19,CATSRWGAPNTGELFF,TGTGCCACCTCACGTTGGGGGGCCCCGAACACCGGGGAGCTGTTTTTT
TRBJ1-3,NA,TRBD1,TRBV7-2,CASREAGGAGNTIYF,TGTGCCAGCAGGGAAGCAGGGGGCGCTGGAAACACCATATATTTT
TRBJ2-5,NA,TRBD2,TRBV7-2,CASSLTQTSSDF,TGTGCCAGCAGCTTAACCCAGACTAGCTCAGACTTC
TRBJ2-2,few,TRBD1,TRBV7-6,CASSLAGGTGANTGELFF,TGTGCCAGCAGCTTAGCGGGGGGGACAGGGGCGAACACCGGGGAGCTGTTTTTT
TRBJ2-7,few,TRBD1,TRBV5-8,CASSGDRGYEQYF,TGTGCCAGCAGCGGGGACAGGGGCTACGAGCAGTACTTC
TRBJ1-1,NA,NA,TRBV10-2,CASSYAQGKPEAFF,TGTGCCAGCAGTTACGCCCAGGGAAAGCCTGAAGCTTTCTTT
TRBJ1-1,few,NA,TRBV19,CASSTPARAEEAFF,TGTGCCAGTAGTACCCCGGCCAGGGCAGAGGAAGCTTTCTTT
TRBJ2-5,NA,TRBD2,TRBV29-1,CSVMDSGGGETQYF,TGCAGCGTTATGGATAGCGGGGGTGGAGAGACCCAGTACTTC
TRBJ2-2,NA,TRBD2,TRBV10-3,CASSDKTLADLNTGEPFF,TGTGCCAGCAGTGACAAAACCCTAGCGGACCTAAACACCGGGGAGCCGTTTTTT
TRBJ1-2,few,NA,TRBV7-6,CASSLNSVTRVGYTF,TGTGCCAGCAGTTTAAATTCCGTAACCAGGGTCGGCTACACCTTC
TRBJ1-5,NA,TRBD1,TRBV11-1,CAGSRDSRLSPQHF,TGTGCCGGCAGCCGGGACAGTAGGCTTTCACCCCAGCATTTT
TRBJ2-7,NA,TRBD1,TRBV7-8,CASSQDAGQGGEQYF,TGTGCCAGCAGCCAAGATGCGGGACAGGGGGGAGAGCAGTACTTC
TRBJ1-1,NA,NA,TRBV29-1,CSARSGADTEAFF,TGCAGTGCTAGATCCGGGGCCGACACTGAAGCTTTCTTT
TRBJ2-7,NA,NA,TRBV12-5,CASGLSYSEQYF,TGTGCTAGTGGTTTGTCCTATTCCGAGCAGTACTTC
TRBJ2-5,NA,TRBD2,TRBV29-1,CSVGPAGGLETQYF,TGCAGCGTTGGGCCAGCGGGAGGGTTAGAGACCCAGTACTTC
TRBJ2-2,once,NA,TRBV5-1,CASLSGTSNTGELFF,TGCGCCAGCCTTTCCGGGACATCGAACACCGGGGAGCTGTTTTTT
TRBJ1-5,few,NA,TRBV29-1,CSVETGDWQPQHF,TGCAGCGTTGAAACAGGCGATTGGCAGCCCCAGCATTTT
TRBJ2-2,NA,TRBD2,TRBV2,CASSGRGGPNTGELFF,TGTGCCAGCAGTGGGCGGGGGGGCCCCAACACCGGGGAGCTGTTTTTT
TRBJ1-3,NA,TRBD1,TRBV15,CATSTDRFSGNTIYF,TGTGCCACCAGCACGGACAGGTTCTCTGGAAACACCATATATTTT
TRBJ1-2,few,NA,TRBV9,CASSFGQASYGYTF,TGTGCCAGCAGCTTCGGGCAGGCCTCCTATGGCTACACCTTC
TRBJ2-2,few,NA,TRBV10-3,CAISAAANTGELFF,TGTGCCATCAGTGCTGCCGCGAACACCGGGGAGCTGTTTTTT
TRBJ1-1,NA,NA,TRBV7-8,CASREDLGTNTEAFF,TGTGCCAGCAGAGAGGATCTGGGGACGAACACTGAAGCTTTCTTT
TRBJ2-7,NA,NA,TRBV12-3/TRBV12-4,CASSLVGGSRYYEQYF,TGTGCCAGCAGCTTAGTCGGCGGTAGCAGGTACTACGAGCAGTACTTC
TRBJ2-7,NA,NA,TRBV29-1,CSATEGTHLYEQYF,TGCAGCGCTACGGAGGGAACCCATCTCTACGAGCAGTACTTC
TRBJ1-4,few,TRBD1,TRBV20-1,CSARDFTGGGGEKLFF,TGCAGTGCTAGAGACTTCACAGGGGGCGGAGGTGAAAAACTGTTTTTT
TRBJ2-7,few,NA,TRBV9,CASSASGDFYEQYF,TGTGCCAGCAGCGCCTCAGGGGATTTCTACGAGCAGTACTTC
TRBJ1-5,many,NA,TRBV15,CATSSLFQPQHF,TGTGCCACCAGTAGTCTGTTTCAGCCCCAGCATTTT
TRBJ2-5,few,NA,TRBV7-9,CASSSPEGGETQYF,TGTGCCAGCAGTTCACCCGAGGGGGGAGAGACCCAGTACTTC
TRBJ2-7,NA,NA,TRBV7-3,CASSLSRLSSYEQYF,TGTGCCAGCAGCTTAAGTAGGCTTAGCTCCTACGAGCAGTACTTC
TRBJ1-6,NA,NA,TRBV9,CASSHQGRAGSNSPLHF,TGTGCCAGCAGCCACCAGGGTCGCGCAGGGTCGAATTCACCCCTCCACTTT
TRBJ2-7,NA,NA,TRBV20-1,CSAGAVESYEQYF,TGCAGTGCCGGGGCGGTTGAATCCTACGAGCAGTACTTC
TRBJ1-5,NA,NA,TRBV19,CATQPYSNQPQHF,TGTGCCACACAACCTTATAGCAATCAGCCCCAGCATTTT
TRBJ2-7,once,TRBD2,TRBV7-2,CASSSLAGASYEQYF,TGTGCCAGCAGCTCTCTAGCGGGGGCCTCCTACGAGCAGTACTTC
TRBJ1-6,NA,NA,TRBV4-2,CASSQDTDGSYNSPLHF,TGTGCCAGCAGCCAAGATACTGACGGCTCCTATAATTCACCCCTCCACTTT
TRBJ1-2,NA,NA,TRBV10-2,CASRRGVPEGYTF,TGTGCCAGCCGAAGAGGGGTCCCGGAGGGCTACACCTTC
TRBJ2-1,NA,TRBD2,TRBV9,CASSVGGLAGEFPYNEQFF,TGTGCCAGCAGCGTAGGGGGACTAGCGGGAGAGTTCCCTTACAATGAGCAGTTCTTC
TRBJ2-7,many,NA,TRBV5-1,CASSLAGDAYEQYF,TGCGCCAGCAGCTTGGCCGGGGACGCCTACGAGCAGTACTTC
TRBJ1-2,few,NA,TRBV12-3/TRBV12-4,CASSTHAGANYGYTF,TGTGCCAGCAGTACCCACGCCGGAGCTAACTATGGCTACACCTTC